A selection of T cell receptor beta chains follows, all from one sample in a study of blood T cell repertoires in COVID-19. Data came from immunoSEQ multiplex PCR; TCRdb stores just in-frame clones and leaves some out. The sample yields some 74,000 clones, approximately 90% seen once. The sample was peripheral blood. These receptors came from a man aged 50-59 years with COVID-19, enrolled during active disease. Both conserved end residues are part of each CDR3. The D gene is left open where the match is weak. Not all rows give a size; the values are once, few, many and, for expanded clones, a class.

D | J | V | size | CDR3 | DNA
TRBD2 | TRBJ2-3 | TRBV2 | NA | CASSSGRTDTQYF | TGTGCCAGCAGTAGCGGGAGGACAGATACGCAGTATTTT
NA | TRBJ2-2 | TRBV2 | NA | CASSEQGTVGELFF | TGTGCCAGCAGTGAACAGGGGACCGTCGGGGAGCTGTTTTTT
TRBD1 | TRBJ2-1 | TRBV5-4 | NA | CASSFEPGQEGGEQFF | TGTGCCAGCAGCTTCGAACCGGGACAGGAAGGCGGGGAGCAGTTCTTC
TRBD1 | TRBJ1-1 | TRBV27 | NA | CASSSGTGAGTEAFF | TGTGCCAGCAGTTCCGGGACAGGGGCGGGCACTGAAGCTTTCTTT
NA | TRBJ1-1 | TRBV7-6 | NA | CASSLAGLLNTEAFF | TGTGCCAGCAGCTTAGCGGGGCTCCTGAACACTGAAGCTTTCTTT
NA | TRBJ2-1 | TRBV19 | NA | CASTSWVADYNEQFF | TGTGCCAGTACCTCCTGGGTAGCGGACTACAATGAGCAGTTCTTC
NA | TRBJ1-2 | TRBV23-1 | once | CASSQSKPQAGYTF | TGCGCCAGCAGTCAATCGAAACCCCAGGCCGGCTACACCTTC
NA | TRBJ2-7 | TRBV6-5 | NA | CASSFRDEQYF | TGTGCCAGCAGTTTTCGGGACGAGCAGTACTTC
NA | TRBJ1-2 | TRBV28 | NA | CASSLDSHGYTF | TGTGCCAGCAGTTTAGACAGCCATGGCTACACCTTC
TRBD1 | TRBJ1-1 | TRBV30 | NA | CAWSGDRVNTEAFF | TGTGCCTGGAGTGGGGACAGAGTTAACACTGAAGCTTTCTTT